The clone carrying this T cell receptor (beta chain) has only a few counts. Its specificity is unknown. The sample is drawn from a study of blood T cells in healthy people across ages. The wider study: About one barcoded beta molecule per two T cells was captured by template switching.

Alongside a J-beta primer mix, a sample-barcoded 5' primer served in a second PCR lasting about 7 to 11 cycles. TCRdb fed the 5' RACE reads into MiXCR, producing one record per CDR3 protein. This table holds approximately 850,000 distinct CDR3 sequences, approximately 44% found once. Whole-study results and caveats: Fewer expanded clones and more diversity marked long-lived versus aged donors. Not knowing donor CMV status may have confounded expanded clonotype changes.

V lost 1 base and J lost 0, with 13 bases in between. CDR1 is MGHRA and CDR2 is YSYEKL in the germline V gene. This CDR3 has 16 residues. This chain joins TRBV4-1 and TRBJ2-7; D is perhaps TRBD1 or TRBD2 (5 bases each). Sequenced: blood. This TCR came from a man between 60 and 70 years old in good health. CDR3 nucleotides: TGCGCCAGCAGCCAAGTTATGGCAGGGAGCTCCTACGAGCAGTACTTC. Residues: CASSQVMAGSSYEQYF.